The 3 T cell receptor beta chains below all came from one sample that was sequenced in a study of blood T cell repertoires in COVID-19. Using immunoSEQ multiplex PCR, the repertoire was profiled, and TCRdb retains in-frame clones only, with some absent. This table holds 160,000 or so clones, 89% found once. Sample: peripheral blood. The receptor set was obtained from a man between 60 and 70 years old with acute or convalescent COVID-19.

The chain combines TRBV6-5 with TRBJ2-5; 11 bases match TRBD1. Germline trimming cut 6 bases from V and 1 base from J; bases unmatched to any gene: 1. Germline V CDR1 and CDR2: MNHEY, SVGAGI. The CDR3 totals 14 residues. CDR3 DNA: TGTGCCAGCAGGGGGACAGGGGGCCAAGAGACCCAGTACTTC. Translated, it gives CASRGTGGQETQYF.

The sample holds one count of this clone. The J gene is TRBJ2-1, the V gene TRBV29-1; D perhaps matches TRBD2 (5 bases). The CDR3 runs 13 residues. V lost 7 bases to trimming and J lost 0 bases, with 10 bases between them. Germline loops: CDR1 SQVTM, CDR2 ANQGSEA. DNA for the CDR3: TGCAGCGCGTCCCGGGGCTCCTACAATGAGCAGTTCTTC. Translation gives CSASRGSYNEQFF.

The chain has TRBV11-2 and TRBJ1-6; no clear D gene. V was shortened by 2 bases and J by 7 bases, with 6 bases between the two germline ends. The germline V gene encodes CDR1 SGHAT and CDR2 FQNNGV. This CDR3 is 13 amino acids long. The CDR3 nucleotides are TGTGCCAGCAGCTTAACAGAGAATTCACCCCTCCACTTT. Its translation is CASSLTENSPLHF.